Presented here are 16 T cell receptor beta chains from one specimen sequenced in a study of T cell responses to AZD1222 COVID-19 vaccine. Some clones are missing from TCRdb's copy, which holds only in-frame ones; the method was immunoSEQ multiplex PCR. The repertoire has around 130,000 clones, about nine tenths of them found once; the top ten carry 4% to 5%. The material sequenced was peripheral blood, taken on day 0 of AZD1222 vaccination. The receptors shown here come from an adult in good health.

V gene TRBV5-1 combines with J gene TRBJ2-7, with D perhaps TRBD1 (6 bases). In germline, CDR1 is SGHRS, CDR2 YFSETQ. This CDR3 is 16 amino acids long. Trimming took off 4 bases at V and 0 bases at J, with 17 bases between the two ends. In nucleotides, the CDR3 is TGCGCCAGCAGCCCGGACAGTGCCTCTTCCTCCTACGAGCAGTACTTC. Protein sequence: CASSPDSASSSYEQYF.

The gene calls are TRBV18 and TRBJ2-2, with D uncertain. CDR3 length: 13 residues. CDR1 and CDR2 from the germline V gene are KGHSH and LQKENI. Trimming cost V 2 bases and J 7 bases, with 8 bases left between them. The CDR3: CASSPNSIGELFF. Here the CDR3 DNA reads TGTGCCAGCTCACCAAATTCCATCGGGGAGCTGTTTTTT.

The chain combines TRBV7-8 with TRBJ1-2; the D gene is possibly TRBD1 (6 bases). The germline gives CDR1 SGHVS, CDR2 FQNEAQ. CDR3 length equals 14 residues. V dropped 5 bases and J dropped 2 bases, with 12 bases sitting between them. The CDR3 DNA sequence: TGTGCCAGCAGCCGCATTACAGGGAACTATGGCTACACCTTC. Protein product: CASSRITGNYGYTF.

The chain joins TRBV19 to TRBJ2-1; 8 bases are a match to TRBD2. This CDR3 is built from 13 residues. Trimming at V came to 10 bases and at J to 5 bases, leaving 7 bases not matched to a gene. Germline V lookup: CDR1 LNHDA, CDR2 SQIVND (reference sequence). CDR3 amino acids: CATSAGVNNEQFF. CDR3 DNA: TGTGCCACTTCAGCGGGAGTAAACAATGAGCAGTTCTTC.

The CDR3 is CASSMLGTAANTGELFF. DNA for the CDR3: TGTGCCAGTAGTATGTTGGGGACGGCCGCGAACACCGGGGAGCTGTTTTTT. The rearrangement joins TRBV19 to TRBJ2-2; perhaps D is TRBD1 or TRBD2 (5 bases each). Trimming removed 3 bases at V and 0 bases at J, with 14 bases between. The CDR3 spans 17 residues. The germline CDR1 and CDR2 sequences are LNHDA and SQIVND (reference sequence).

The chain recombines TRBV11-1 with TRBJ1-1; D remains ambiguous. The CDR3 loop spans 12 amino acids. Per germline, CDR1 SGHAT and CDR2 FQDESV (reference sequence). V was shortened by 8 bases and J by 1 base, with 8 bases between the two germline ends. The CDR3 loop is CASYGPNTEAFF. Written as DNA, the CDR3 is TGTGCCAGCTACGGTCCGAACACTGAAGCTTTCTTT.

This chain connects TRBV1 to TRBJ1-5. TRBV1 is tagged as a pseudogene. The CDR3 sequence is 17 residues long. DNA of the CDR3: TGCACCAGCAGCCCCGGGGGTAAATACAGCAACAATCAGCCCCAGCATTTT. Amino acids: CTSSPGGKYSNNQPQHF.

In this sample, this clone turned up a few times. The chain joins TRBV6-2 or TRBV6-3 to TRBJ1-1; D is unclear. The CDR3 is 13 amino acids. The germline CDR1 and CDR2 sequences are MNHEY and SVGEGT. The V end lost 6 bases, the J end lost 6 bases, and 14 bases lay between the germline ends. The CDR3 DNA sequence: TGTGCCAGCAGCCCAGACTACTTCGCTGAAGCTTTCTTT. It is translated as CASSPDYFAEAFF.

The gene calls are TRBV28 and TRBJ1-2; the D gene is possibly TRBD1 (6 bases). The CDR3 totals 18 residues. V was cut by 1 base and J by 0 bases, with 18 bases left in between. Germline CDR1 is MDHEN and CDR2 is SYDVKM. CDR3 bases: TGTGCCAGCAGTTTATTCGGCCAGGGGCGGGAGGCTAACTATGGCTACACCTTC. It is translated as CASSLFGQGREANYGYTF.

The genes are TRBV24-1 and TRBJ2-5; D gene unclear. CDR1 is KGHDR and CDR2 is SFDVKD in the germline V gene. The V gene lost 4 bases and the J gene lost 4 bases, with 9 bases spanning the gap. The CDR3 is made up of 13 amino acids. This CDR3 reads CATSDKVRETQYF. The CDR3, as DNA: TGTGCCACCAGTGACAAAGTGCGAGAGACCCAGTACTTC.

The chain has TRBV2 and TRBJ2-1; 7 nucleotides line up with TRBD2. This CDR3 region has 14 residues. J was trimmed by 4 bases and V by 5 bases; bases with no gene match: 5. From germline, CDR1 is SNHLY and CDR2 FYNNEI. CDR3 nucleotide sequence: TGTGCCAGCAGTCTAGCGGTCCGTTACAATGAGCAGTTCTTC. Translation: CASSLAVRYNEQFF. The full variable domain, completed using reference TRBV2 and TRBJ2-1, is EPEVTQTPSHQVTQMGQEVILRCVPISNHLYFYWYRQILGQKVEFLVSFYNNEISEKSEIFDDQFSVERPDGSNFTLKIRSTKLEDSAMYFCASSLAVRYNEQFFGPGTRLTVL.

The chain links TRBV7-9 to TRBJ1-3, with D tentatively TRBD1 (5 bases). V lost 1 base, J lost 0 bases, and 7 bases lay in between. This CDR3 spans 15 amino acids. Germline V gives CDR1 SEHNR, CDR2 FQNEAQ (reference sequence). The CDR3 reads CASSLGDSSGNTIYF. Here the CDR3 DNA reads TGTGCCAGCAGCTTAGGAGACAGCTCTGGAAACACCATATATTTT.

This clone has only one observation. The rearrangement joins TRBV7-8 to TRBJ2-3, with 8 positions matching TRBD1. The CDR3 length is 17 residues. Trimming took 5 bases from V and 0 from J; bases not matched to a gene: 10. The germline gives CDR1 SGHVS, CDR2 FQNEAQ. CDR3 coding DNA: TGTGCCAGCAGCCATAACGGGAACAGGGGGAGCACAGATACGCAGTATTTT. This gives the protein CASSHNGNRGSTDTQYF.

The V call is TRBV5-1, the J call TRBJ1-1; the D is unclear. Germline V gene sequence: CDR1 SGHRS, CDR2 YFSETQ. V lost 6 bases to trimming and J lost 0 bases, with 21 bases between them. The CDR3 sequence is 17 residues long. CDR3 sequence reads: CASTVGWAEPLNTEAFF. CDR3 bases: TGCGCCAGCACTGTGGGGTGGGCAGAGCCGTTGAACACTGAAGCTTTCTTT.

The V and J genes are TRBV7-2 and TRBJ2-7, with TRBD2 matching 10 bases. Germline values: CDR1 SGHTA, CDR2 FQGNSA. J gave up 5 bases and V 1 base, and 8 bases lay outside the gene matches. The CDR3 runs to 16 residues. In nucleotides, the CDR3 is TGTGCCAGCAGCTTAGTATATAGCGGGGGGCCCAACGAGCAGTACTTC. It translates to CASSLVYSGGPNEQYF.

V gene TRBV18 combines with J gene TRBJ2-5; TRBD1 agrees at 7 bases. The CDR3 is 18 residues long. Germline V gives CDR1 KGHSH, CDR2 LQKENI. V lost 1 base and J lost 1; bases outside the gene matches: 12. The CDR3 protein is CASSPQVFRAGGQETQYF. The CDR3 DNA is TGTGCCAGCTCACCACAAGTGTTCCGGGCAGGGGGCCAAGAGACCCAGTACTTC.